One and the same sample provided the 8 T cell receptor beta chains below, sequenced in a study of T-cell memory formation after mild COVID-19. TCRdb analysed the 5' RACE reads with MiXCR anew, one entry per CDR3 protein. Among 350,000 to 500,000 distinct CDR3 sequences listed, 15% to 20% were seen once. The sequenced sample was PBMCs or a T cell subset sorted from them (not recorded which). These receptor sequences come from a man between 18 and 29 years old who had mild COVID-19 (a few samples of this study predate the infection). Cell type and time point are not known.

This sequence joins TRBV5-1 and TRBJ1-4; D is possibly TRBD1 (6 bases). Germline V gene sequence: CDR1 SGHRS, CDR2 YFSETQ. Trimming cost V 3 bases and J 0 bases, with 12 bases left between them. There are 16 residues in the CDR3. DNA of the CDR3: TGCGCCAGCAGCTGGGGGCCCGGTGCAACTAATGAAAAACTGTTTTTT. Its protein product is CASSWGPGATNEKLFF.

This clonotype was found a few times. The chain is built from TRBV10-3 and TRBJ2-1; 10 positions match TRBD1. Losses at the gene ends were 8 bases for V and 6 bases for J; bases not matched to a gene: 13. CDR3 length: 16 amino acids. Looked up from germline, CDR1 is ENHRY and CDR2 is SYGVKD. The CDR3 nucleotides are TGTGCCATCCGAGACTCCGGGACAGGGGTTTTCAATGAGCAGTTCTTC. This encodes CAIRDSGTGVFNEQFF.

Ten or more counts support this clonotype. The V call is TRBV7-9, the J call TRBJ2-5; D ambiguous. Germline V gene data show CDR1 as SEHNR and CDR2 as FQNEAQ (reference sequence). This CDR3 spans 15 amino acids. V was trimmed by 3 bases and J by 7 bases, leaving 18 bases between them. As DNA, the CDR3 is TGTGCCAGCAGCTTCGGCAACCCGACCTGGGGGACCCAGTACTTC. Its translation is CASSFGNPTWGTQYF. Variable domain in full (rest from reference TRBV7-9 and TRBJ2-5): DTGVSQNPRHKITKRGQNVTFRCDPISEHNRLYWYRQTLGQGPEFLTYFQNEAQLEKSRLLSDRFSAERPKGSFSTLEIQRTEQGDSAMYLCASSFGNPTWGTQYFGPGTRLLVL.

The chain uses TRBV7-8 and TRBJ2-7; D gene uncertain. Trimming stripped 8 bases from V and 4 bases from J, with 9 bases between. The CDR3 spans 11 residues. Germline CDR1 and CDR2: SGHVS and FQNEAQ. The CDR3, as DNA: TGTGCCAGCGTCTCTGAATACGAGCAGTACTTC. Encoded protein: CASVSEYEQYF.

This rearrangement joins TRBV6-2 or TRBV6-3 to TRBJ2-3; tentatively, D is TRBD1 (5 bases). V dropped 6 bases and J dropped 4 bases, with 17 bases sitting between them. Looked up from germline, CDR1 is MNHEY and CDR2 is SVGEGT. The CDR3 is 15 residues long. CDR3 nucleotides: TGTGCCAGCAGCCGAAGGACATCGGTCTCAGATACGCAGTATTTT. Encoded protein: CASSRRTSVSDTQYF.

This clonotype turned up a few times. The chain employs TRBV2 and TRBJ1-2; 9 positions match TRBD1. The V and J ends lost 9 bases and 4 bases, in that order; junction bases with no gene match: 6. From germline, CDR1 is SNHLY and CDR2 FYNNEI. The CDR3 has 13 residues. The CDR3 sequence is CARRDRELYGYTF. CDR3 sequence (DNA): TGTGCCAGAAGGGACAGGGAGCTCTATGGCTACACCTTC. Full variable domain (remainder filled in from reference TRBV2 and TRBJ1-2): EPEVTQTPSHQVTQMGQEVILRCVPISNHLYFYWYRQILGQKVEFLVSFYNNEISEKSEIFDDQFSVERPDGSNFTLKIRSTKLEDSAMYFCARRDRELYGYTFGSGTRLTVV.

This chain connects TRBV27 to TRBJ1-2, with D maybe TRBD1 (5 bases). Germline loops: CDR1 MNHEY, CDR2 SMNVEV (reference sequence). V was trimmed by 9 bases and J by 3 bases, leaving 11 bases between them. The length of the CDR3 is 12 residues. CDR3 residues: CARGGLYYGYTF. CDR3 DNA sequence: TGTGCCAGGGGGGGGTTGTACTATGGCTACACCTTC.

The chain has TRBV6-6 and TRBJ2-7; D is possibly TRBD2 (7 bases). The CDR3 consists of 13 residues. Deletions cut 2 bases from V and 7 bases from J, with 12 bases between. Germline values: CDR1 MNHNY, CDR2 SVGAGI (reference sequence). This chain's CDR3 is CASSYGGGREQYV. CDR3 DNA: TGTGCCAGCAGTTACGGGGGGGGCCGGGAGCAGTACGTC.